This note documents a single TCR beta chain sequence. Its specificity is not known. The time point here: peripheral blood 6 weeks after treatment start. The data are from a study of PD-L1 blockade in urothelial cancer. Looking at the study overall: Patients commenced atezolizumab at some point between 2014 and 2015, and it was given at 1,200 mg intravenously every 3 weeks. About 90% of the roughly 29 patients were men with bladder-origin urothelial cancer. Broader study findings: Greater 3-week expansion of tumor-associated blood clones was recorded for durable-benefit patients.

CDR3 length equals 15 residues. Trimming took off 0 bases at V and 3 bases at J, with 11 bases between the two ends. Germline CDR1 SGHRS, CDR2 YFSETQ. Clones were read by immunoSEQ multiplex PCR, and TCRdb kept only the in-frame ones, dropping some. The profile shows about 120,000 clones, approximately 89% of them singletons. This chain links TRBV5-1 with TRBJ2-3, with D possibly TRBD2 on 6 matching bases. This specimen was PBMCs, taken around atezolizumab (anti-PD-L1) treatment. The receptor's source is a man aged 55 to 70 with urothelial cancer. The CDR3 loop reads CASSLGGGWTDTQYF. CDR3 coding DNA: TGCGCCAGCAGCTTGGGTGGAGGGTGGACAGATACGCAGTATTTT.